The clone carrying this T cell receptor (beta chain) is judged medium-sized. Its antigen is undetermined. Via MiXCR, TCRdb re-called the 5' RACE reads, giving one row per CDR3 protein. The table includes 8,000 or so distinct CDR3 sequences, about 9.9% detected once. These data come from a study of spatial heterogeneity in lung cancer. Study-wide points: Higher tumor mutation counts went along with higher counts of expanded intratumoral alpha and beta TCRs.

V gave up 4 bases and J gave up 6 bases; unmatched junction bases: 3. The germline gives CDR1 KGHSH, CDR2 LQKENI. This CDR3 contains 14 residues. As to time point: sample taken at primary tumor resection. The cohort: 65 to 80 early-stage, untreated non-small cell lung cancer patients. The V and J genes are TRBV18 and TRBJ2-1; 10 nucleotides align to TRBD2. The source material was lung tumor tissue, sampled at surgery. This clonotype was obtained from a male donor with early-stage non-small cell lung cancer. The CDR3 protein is CASSRTSGLNEQFF. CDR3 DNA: TGTGCCAGCTCACGGACTAGCGGTCTCAATGAGCAGTTCTTC.